Shown below are 26 T cell receptor beta chains from a single sample sequenced in a study of blood T cell repertoires in COVID-19. The method was immunoSEQ multiplex PCR; TCRdb's version includes in-frame clones alone and lacks a portion of them. Here the sample spans about 340,000 clones, more than 85% being singletons. Sequencing input: PBMCs or T cells enriched from blood (not recorded which). The receptors shown here come from a woman aged 25 to 39 who had recovered from COVID-19.

The rearrangement uses TRBV4-3 and TRBJ2-1, with D maybe TRBD2 (5 bases). Looked up from germline, CDR1 is LGHNA and CDR2 is YSLEER. The CDR3 has 13 amino acids. V lost 3 bases and J 6 bases, leaving 9 bases between the germline ends. In DNA, the CDR3 is TGCGCCAGCAGCCAGGCTGGGAGCAATGAGCAGTTCTTC. Translated, it gives CASSQAGSNEQFF.

The chain combines TRBV28 with TRBJ2-1, with a weak D call TRBD2 (6 bases). V lost 5 bases, J lost 3 bases, and 20 bases lay in between. This CDR3 has 17 amino acids. Germline-derived CDR1 and CDR2 are MDHEN and SYDVKM. CDR3 protein: CASSGTPVADLYNEQFF. The CDR3 bases are TGTGCCAGCAGTGGAACACCTGTAGCGGACCTCTACAATGAGCAGTTCTTC.

V is TRBV7-9 and J is TRBJ1-1; tentatively, D is TRBD1 (5 bases). The CDR3 consists of 14 residues. From germline, CDR1 is SEHNR and CDR2 FQNEAQ (reference sequence). V lost 5 bases and J 5 bases, leaving 15 bases between the germline ends. Written as DNA, the CDR3 is TGTGCCAGCAGCCGCCCGGGGGGGTTGACTGAAGCTTTCTTT. Translating it yields CASSRPGGLTEAFF.

CDR3 nucleotide sequence: TGTGCCAGCGGGCCTTCGTCGACAGGGAGATACCGGTCACCCCTCCACTTT. Translation: CASGPSSTGRYRSPLHF. V usage is TRBV11-3 and J usage is TRBJ1-6; TRBD1 matches at 7 bases. The CDR3 loop spans 17 amino acids. Trimming at V came to 8 bases and at J to 10 bases, leaving 20 bases not matched to a gene. Germline V gene data show CDR1 as SGHNT and CDR2 as YENEEA. The full variable domain, in which reference TRBV11-3 and TRBJ1-6 provide the parts outside the CDR3, is EAGVVQSPRYKIIEKKQPVAFWCNPISGHNTLYWYLQNLGQGPELLIRYENEEAVDDSQLPKDRFSAERLKGVDSTLKIQPAELGDSAVYLCASGPSSTGRYRSPLHFGNGTRLTVT.

The chain joins TRBV28 to TRBJ1-5, with D possibly being TRBD1 (5 bases). This CDR3 has 14 residues. CDR1 is MDHEN, CDR2 SYDVKM, per germline. V was shortened by 2 bases and J by 4 bases, with 9 bases between the two germline ends. The CDR3 is CASSLGGKNQPQHF. In DNA, the CDR3 is TGTGCCAGCAGTTTAGGGGGGAAAAATCAGCCCCAGCATTTT.

The genes are TRBV11-3 and TRBJ2-1; D not certain. The V end was cut by 3 bases, the J end by 2 bases, with 14 bases between. The CDR3 sequence is 16 residues long. The germline V gene encodes CDR1 SGHNT and CDR2 YENEEA. The CDR3 reads CASSFPPQVTYNEQFF. The CDR3, as DNA: TGTGCCAGCAGCTTCCCCCCGCAGGTGACCTACAATGAGCAGTTCTTC.

The V and J genes are TRBV3-1 (or the pseudogene TRBV3-2) and TRBJ2-7; a weak D match, TRBD2 (5 bases). V was cut by 5 bases and J by 3 bases, with 14 bases left in between. In germline, CDR1 is LGHDT, CDR2 YNNKEL (reference sequence). CDR3 length: 14 amino acids. In DNA form, the CDR3 reads TGTGCCAGCAGCGAGACTACAAGTATCTACGAGCAGTACTTC. Translation gives CASSETTSIYEQYF.

The chain joins TRBV4-1 to TRBJ1-2; 7 bases align to TRBD1. The CDR3 has 14 residues. Germline V gives CDR1 MGHRA, CDR2 YSYEKL. Losses at the gene ends were 1 base for V and 7 bases for J; bases not matched to a gene: 6. The CDR3 here is CASSQVQGSGGYTF. As DNA, the CDR3 is TGCGCCAGCAGCCAAGTACAGGGGTCTGGTGGCTACACCTTC.

This chain uses TRBV19 with TRBJ1-5, with a weak D call TRBD1 (6 bases). The V end lost 0 bases, the J end lost 7 bases, and 10 bases lay between the germline ends. In germline, CDR1 is LNHDA, CDR2 SQIVND (reference sequence). The CDR3 totals 14 residues. CDR3 residues: CASSIEGGDQPQHF. CDR3 bases: TGTGCCAGTAGTATAGAAGGGGGAGACCAGCCCCAGCATTTT.

The CDR3 coding sequence is TGTGCCAGCAGTTTCGGTGGGCGCCCCGAAAAAGAGACCCAGTACTTC. Its protein product is CASSFGGRPEKETQYF. The chain uses TRBV28 and TRBJ2-5, with D unresolved. The CDR3 length is 16 residues. Trimming took off 3 bases at V and 3 bases at J, with 17 bases between the two ends. From germline, CDR1 is MDHEN and CDR2 SYDVKM.

The count of this clone is one. The V gene is TRBV7-2, the J gene TRBJ1-5; D gene ambiguous. V was shortened by 6 bases and J by 0 bases, with 3 bases between the two germline ends. The CDR3 spans 12 residues. Per the germline V gene, CDR1 is SGHTA and CDR2 is FQGNSA. The CDR3 coding sequence is TGTGCCAGCAGTTATAGCAATCAGCCCCAGCATTTT. Translating it yields CASSYSNQPQHF. The complete variable domain, with remaining parts taken from reference TRBV7-2 and TRBJ1-5, reads GAGVSQSPSNKVTEKGKDVELRCDPISGHTALYWYRQSLGQGLEFLIYFQGNSAPDKSGLPSDRFSAERTGGSVSTLTIQRTQQEDSAVYLCASSYSNQPQHFGDGTRLSIL.

On this clone: Relative to the germline gene, one junction end is altered; a read error may explain this. V usage is TRBV2 and J usage is TRBJ1-2, with 10 bases matching TRBD1. The CDR3 consists of 16 residues. Germline CDR1 is SNHLY and CDR2 is FYNNEI. CDR3 amino acids: CASREAPGQGSGGYTF. Here the CDR3 DNA reads TGTGCCAGCAGAGAAGCCCCGGGACAGGGGTCGGGGGGCTACACCTTC.

The CDR3, as DNA: TGTGCCAGCAGCCTGCCGGGACAGGGAGGAAACACCATATATTTT. Its translation: CASSLPGQGGNTIYF. This sequence joins TRBV28 and TRBJ1-3; 9 bases map to TRBD1. The CDR3 is 15 residues long. CDR1 MDHEN and CDR2 SYDVKM come from the germline V gene. J was trimmed by 4 bases and V by 6 bases; bases with no gene match: 7.

V is TRBV19 and J is TRBJ2-7, with D possibly being TRBD2 (6 bases). The CDR3 covers 15 residues. The germline CDR1 and CDR2 sequences are LNHDA and SQIVND (reference sequence). Trimming removed 5 bases from V and 7 bases from J, with 21 bases in between. The CDR3 spells CASSLGGTHPEEQYF. In DNA form, the CDR3 reads TGTGCCAGTAGTTTGGGCGGGACCCACCCCGAGGAGCAGTACTTC.

This chain connects TRBV2 to TRBJ2-7; the D gene is possibly TRBD2 (5 bases). The CDR3 has 15 residues. In germline, CDR1 is SNHLY, CDR2 FYNNEI. Trimming left V 11 bases short and J 6 bases short, with 26 bases between. The CDR3 DNA reads TGTGCCTCTCAGCCTCCCGGGGTCGCAATTGTCGAGCAGTACTTC. This encodes CASQPPGVAIVEQYF.

The V call is TRBV7-5, the J call TRBJ2-7; TRBD1 is the table's D call, not checked against the DNA. TRBV7-5 is reported as a pseudogene. The CDR3 totals 15 residues. The DNA of the CDR3 is TGTGCCAGAAGATTTATAACCGGCAGGGTGGGTGAGCAGTACTTC. It is translated as CARRFITGRVGEQYF.

This clone was recorded only once. The gene calls are TRBV6-2 or TRBV6-3 and TRBJ1-5, with a possible D match to TRBD1 (5 bases). The germline V gene has CDR1 MNHEY and CDR2 SVGEGT. The CDR3 is 15 residues long. The V gene lost 2 bases and the J gene lost 4 bases, with 12 bases spanning the gap. CDR3: CASSYGAGLNQPQHF. CDR3 DNA sequence: TGTGCCAGCAGTTACGGTGCGGGGCTAAATCAGCCCCAGCATTTT.

The chain carries TRBV19 and TRBJ1-2, with D perhaps matching TRBD1 (5 bases). From germline, CDR1 is LNHDA and CDR2 SQIVND (reference sequence). The CDR3 contains 15 residues. V was cut by 3 bases and J by 4 bases, with 15 bases left in between. The CDR3 DNA reads TGTGCCAGTAGTATGGCGTATGGGGGAGGCTATGGCTACACCTTC. Residues: CASSMAYGGGYGYTF.

The chain joins TRBV3-1 (or the pseudogene TRBV3-2) to TRBJ2-5; possible D gene TRBD2, 7 bases. CDR3 length equals 15 residues. Trimming took 7 bases from V and 6 from J, leaving 21 bases between them. The germline V gene has CDR1 LGHDT and CDR2 YNNKEL (reference sequence). CDR3 amino acids: CASTPTRGGTKTQYF. CDR3 nucleotide sequence: TGTGCCAGCACCCCAACGAGGGGGGGGACAAAGACCCAGTACTTC.

Only one count was recorded for this clone. V gene TRBV19 combines with J gene TRBJ1-5; no reliable D call. The CDR3 sequence is 17 residues long. V gave up 3 bases and J gave up 4 bases, with 19 bases separating them. Germline-derived CDR1 and CDR2 are LNHDA and SQIVND (reference sequence). Written as DNA, the CDR3 is TGTGCCAGTAGTATCTCCTTCGTGCGGCAGTTAAATCAGCCCCAGCATTTT. Protein sequence: CASSISFVRQLNQPQHF. The full variable domain, rest sourced from reference TRBV19 and TRBJ1-5, is DGGITQSPKYLFRKEGQNVTLSCEQNLNHDAMYWYRQDPGQGLRLIYYSQIVNDFQKGDIAEGYSVSREKKESFPLTVTSAQKNPTAFYLCASSISFVRQLNQPQHFGDGTRLSIL.

The J gene is TRBJ2-3, the V gene TRBV27, with 8 bases that match TRBD2. CDR1 and CDR2 (germline): MNHEY, SMNVEV (reference sequence). CDR3 size: 13 residues. V was pared by 6 bases and J by 2 bases, with 1 base of the junction left unmatched. CDR3: CASSGGDTDTQYF. The CDR3 nucleotides read TGTGCCAGCAGCGGGGGGGACACAGATACGCAGTATTTT.

The chain is built from TRBV28 and TRBJ1-1; 11 positions match TRBD1. The CDR3 loop spans 14 amino acids. From germline, CDR1 is MDHEN and CDR2 SYDVKM. Trimming took 4 bases from V and 6 from J; bases not matched to a gene: 4. In nucleotides, the CDR3 is TGTGCCAGCAGTTGGACAGGGGGCGCCTCTGAAGCTTTCTTT. This sequence encodes CASSWTGGASEAFF.

V and J are TRBV10-3 and TRBJ1-5, with D possibly TRBD1 on 6 matching bases. V was cut by 10 bases and J by 4 bases, with 11 bases left in between. Germline V lookup: CDR1 ENHRY, CDR2 SYGVKD. This CDR3 comprises 12 residues. The CDR3 sequence: CATGVENQPQHF. The CDR3 DNA follows: TGTGCCACAGGGGTAGAAAATCAGCCCCAGCATTTT.

Concerning this clone itself: An end of the junction does not agree with germline; a read error may underlie this. The V gene is TRBV10-3, the J gene TRBJ2-7; the match to TRBD1 covers 7 bases. The CDR3 has 14 residues. In germline, CDR1 is ENHRY, CDR2 SYGVKD. CDR3 DNA: TGTGCCATCAGTGATAATTGGGCAGGGGGACCCCACGACTTC. Its protein is CAISDNWAGGPHDF.

The chain uses TRBV7-9 and TRBJ1-4; TRBD1 is a possible D gene (6 bases). The length of the CDR3 is 15 residues. The germline V gene encodes CDR1 SEHNR and CDR2 FQNEAQ (reference sequence). The V and J ends lost 4 bases and 3 bases respectively, with 12 bases between them. The CDR3 bases are TGTGCCAGCAGCTCCCACAGGGAACCTAATGAAAAACTGTTTTTT. Residues: CASSSHREPNEKLFF.

The gene calls are TRBV7-9 and TRBJ1-4; tentative D call: TRBD1 (5 bases). Germline CDR1 reads SEHNR; CDR2 reads FQNEAQ (reference sequence). The germline V and J ends were trimmed by 8 bases and 4 bases, with 11 bases remaining between them. The CDR3 extends over 13 amino acids. The CDR3 here is CASGGANNEKLFF. In DNA, the CDR3 is TGTGCCAGCGGTGGGGCCAATAATGAAAAACTGTTTTTT. The entire variable domain, with the rest obtained from reference TRBV7-9 and TRBJ1-4, is as follows: DTGVSQNPRHKITKRGQNVTFRCDPISEHNRLYWYRQTLGQGPEFLTYFQNEAQLEKSRLLSDRFSAERPKGSFSTLEIQRTEQGDSAMYLCASGGANNEKLFFGSGTQLSVL.